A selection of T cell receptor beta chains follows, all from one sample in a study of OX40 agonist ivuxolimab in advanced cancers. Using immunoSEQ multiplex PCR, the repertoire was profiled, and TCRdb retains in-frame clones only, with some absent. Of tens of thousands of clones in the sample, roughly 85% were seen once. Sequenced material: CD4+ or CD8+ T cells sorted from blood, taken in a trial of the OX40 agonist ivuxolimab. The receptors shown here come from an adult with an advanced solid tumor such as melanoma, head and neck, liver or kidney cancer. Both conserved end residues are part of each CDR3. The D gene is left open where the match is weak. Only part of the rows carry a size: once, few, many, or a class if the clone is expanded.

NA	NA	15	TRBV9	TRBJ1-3	TGTGCCAGCAGTGCCCAGTCTCTTCAGCCAAACACCATATATTTT	CASSAQSLQPNTIYF
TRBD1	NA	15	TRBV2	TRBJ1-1	TGTGCCAGCAGTCAGGGACAGGGGGCTGACACTGAAGCTTTCTTT	CASSQGQGADTEAFF
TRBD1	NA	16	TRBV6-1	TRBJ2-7	TGTGCCAGCAGTGAAGGACAGGGAAAAGACTCCTACGAGCAGTACTTC	CASSEGQGKDSYEQYF
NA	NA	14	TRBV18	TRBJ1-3	TGTGCCAGCTCATCCCCAGATTCTGGAAACACCATATATTTT	CASSSPDSGNTIYF
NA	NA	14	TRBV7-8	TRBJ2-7	TGTGCCAGCAGCATTAGCGACCTCTCCTACGAGCAGTACTTC	CASSISDLSYEQYF
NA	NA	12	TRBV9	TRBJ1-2	TGTGCCAGCAGCGGCCAGGGGTATGGCTACACCTTC	CASSGQGYGYTF
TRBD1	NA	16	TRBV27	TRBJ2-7	TGTGCCAGCAGTTCAAAGGGACAGGGGAGGAGAAACGAGCAGTACTTC	CASSSKGQGRRNEQYF
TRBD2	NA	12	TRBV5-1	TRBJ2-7	TGCGCCAGCAGCCCGGGGGGCTACGAGCAGTACTTC	CASSPGGYEQYF
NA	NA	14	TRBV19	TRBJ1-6	TGTGCCAGTAGTATTGCAATTAATAATTCACCCCTCCACTTT	CASSIAINNSPLHF
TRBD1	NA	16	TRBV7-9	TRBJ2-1	TGTGCCAGCAGCTTGAGTCCCCGGGACAGGCATAATGAGCAGTTCTTC	CASSLSPRDRHNEQFF
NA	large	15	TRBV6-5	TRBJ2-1	TGTGCCAGCAGTTACTCGACAGGTCGACACGGTGAGCAGTTCTTC	CASSYSTGRHGEQFF
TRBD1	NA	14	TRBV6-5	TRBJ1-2	TGTGCCAGCCCCGGGACAGGTTCATACTATGGCTACACCTTC	CASPGTGSYYGYTF
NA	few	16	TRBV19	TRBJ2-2	TGTGCCAGTAAACTAGCCTCATTCGCGAACACCGGGGAGCTGTTTTTT	CASKLASFANTGELFF
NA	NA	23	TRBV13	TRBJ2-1	TGTGCCAGCAGCGCCCGGGTGCTCGGTTGGCGTTTTGGGGGTTATTCTACCTACAATGAGCAGTTCTTC	CASSARVLGWRFGGYSTYNEQFF
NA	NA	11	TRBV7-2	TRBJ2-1	TGTGCCAGCAGCTGGTACAATGAGCAGTTCTTC	CASSWYNEQFF
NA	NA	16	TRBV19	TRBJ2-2	TGTGCCAGTAGTTCGGGCTGGTATCGGAAAACCGGGGAGCTGTTTTTT	CASSSGWYRKTGELFF
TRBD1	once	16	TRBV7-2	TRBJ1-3	TGTGCCAGCAGCCCACAACAGGGGGCAGGGGGAAACACCATATATTTT	CASSPQQGAGGNTIYF
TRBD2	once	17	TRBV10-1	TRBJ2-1	TGCGCCAGCAGCAAAGCGGGAGGGCCTCGGTCCTACAATGAGCAGTTCTTC	CASSKAGGPRSYNEQFF
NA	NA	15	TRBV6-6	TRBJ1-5	TGTGCCAGCAGTTGGGGGAGGGAGAGCAATCAGCCCCAGCATTTT	CASSWGRESNQPQHF
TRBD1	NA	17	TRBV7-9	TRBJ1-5	TGTGCCAGCAGCACCGGACAGGGCCCTCTTAGCAATCAGCCCCAGCATTTT	CASSTGQGPLSNQPQHF
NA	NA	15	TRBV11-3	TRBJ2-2	TGTGCCAGCAGCTTAGATTCAGGGTTCCCCGGGGAGCTGTTTTTT	CASSLDSGFPGELFF
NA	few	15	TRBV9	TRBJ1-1	TGTGCCAGCAGCGTAGTGGCAGAATCGGGGACTGAAGCTTTCTTT	CASSVVAESGTEAFF
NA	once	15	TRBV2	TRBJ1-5	TGTGCCAGCAGTGAAGGAGAGAGTTTGCAGCAGCCCCAGCATTTT	CASSEGESLQQPQHF
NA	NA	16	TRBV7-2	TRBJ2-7	TGTGCCAGCAGCCACGGGCCTTGGGGGAGCTCCTACGAGCAGTACTTC	CASSHGPWGSSYEQYF
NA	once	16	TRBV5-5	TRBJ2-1	TGTGCCAGCAGCTTAGGACAGACATACTCCTACAATGAGCAGTTCTTC	CASSLGQTYSYNEQFF
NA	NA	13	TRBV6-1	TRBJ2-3	TGTGCCAGCAGTAACCGCGGCACAGATACGCAGTATTTT	CASSNRGTDTQYF
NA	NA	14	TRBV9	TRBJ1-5	TGTGCCAGCAGCCCCCTCGATAGCAATCAGCCCCAGCATTTT	CASSPLDSNQPQHF
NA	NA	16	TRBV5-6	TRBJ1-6	TGTGCCAGCAGCTTGGCGTGGAGCTCCTATAATTCACCCCTCCACTTT	CASSLAWSSYNSPLHF
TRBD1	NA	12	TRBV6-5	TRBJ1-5	TGTGCCAGCCGACAGGGGGATCAGCCCCAGCATTTT	CASRQGDQPQHF
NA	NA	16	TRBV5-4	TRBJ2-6	TGTGCCAGCAGCTTGCGTGGGAACAGCGGGGCCAACGTCCTGACTTTC	CASSLRGNSGANVLTF
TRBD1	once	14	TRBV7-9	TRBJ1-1	TGTGCCAGCAGCTTAGATACGGACAGGGGAAGAGCTTTCTTT	CASSLDTDRGRAFF
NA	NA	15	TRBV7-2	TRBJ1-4	TGTGCCAGCAGCTTACCTCAGGGTGGTGGTGAAAAACTGTTTTTT	CASSLPQGGGEKLFF
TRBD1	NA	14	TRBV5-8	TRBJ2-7	TGTGCCAGCAGCTCGGGACAGGGTCTCTACGAGCAGTACTTC	CASSSGQGLYEQYF
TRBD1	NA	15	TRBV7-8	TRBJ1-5	TGTGCCAGCAGCCCCCGACAGGGGGCCAATCAGCCCCAGCATTTT	CASSPRQGANQPQHF
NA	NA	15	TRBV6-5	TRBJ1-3	TGTGCCAGCAGTTCCGACAGCCTTAGGGGAAACACCATATATTTT	CASSSDSLRGNTIYF
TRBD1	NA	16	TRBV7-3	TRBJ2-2	TGTGCCAGCAGCTACACCGGGACAGGGGTAGGCGGGGAGCTGTTTTTT	CASSYTGTGVGGELFF
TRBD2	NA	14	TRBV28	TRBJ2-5	TGTGCCAGCAGTCTTGGACTAGTCGGAGAGACCCAGTACTTC	CASSLGLVGETQYF
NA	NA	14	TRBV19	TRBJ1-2	TGTGCCAGTATTGAAGGTCGAAGGGGCTATGGCTACACCTTC	CASIEGRRGYGYTF
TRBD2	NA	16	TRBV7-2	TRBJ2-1	TGTGCCAGCAGCTCGAACAGCGGGGGGCCGTACAATGAGCAGTTCTTC	CASSSNSGGPYNEQFF
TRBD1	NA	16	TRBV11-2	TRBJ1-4	TGTGCCAGCAGCCAAATTGGGACAGGGAATTCTGAAAAACTGTTTTTT	CASSQIGTGNSEKLFF
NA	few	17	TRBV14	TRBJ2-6	TGTGCCAGCGGCCGGGCAGGGGGGGTCTCTGGGGCCAACGTCCTGACTTTC	CASGRAGGVSGANVLTF
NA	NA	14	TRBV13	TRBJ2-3	TGTGCCAGCAGCGAAACCCGGGACACAGATACGCAGTATTTT	CASSETRDTDTQYF
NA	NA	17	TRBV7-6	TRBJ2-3	TGTGCCAGCAGCTTAGCAAGTCGCAGGGAGAGGGCAGATACGCAGTATTTT	CASSLASRRERADTQYF
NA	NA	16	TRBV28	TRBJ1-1	TGTGCCAGCAGCAGAACGGCGGGGGGCGCCTGGACTGAAGCTTTCTTT	CASSRTAGGAWTEAFF
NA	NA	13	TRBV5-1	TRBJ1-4	TGCGCCAGCAGCTTGCGGGGCGGGGAAAAACTGTTTTTT	CASSLRGGEKLFF
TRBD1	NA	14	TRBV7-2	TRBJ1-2	TGTGCCAGCAGCTCACTACAGGGGAGGCAAGGCTACACCTTC	CASSSLQGRQGYTF
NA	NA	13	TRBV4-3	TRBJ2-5	TGCGCCAGCAGCCAAGATATTCAGGAGACCCAGTACTTC	CASSQDIQETQYF
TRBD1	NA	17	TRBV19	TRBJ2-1	TGTGCCAGTATGGGACAGGGAGTACGAAGCTCCTACAATGAGCTGTTCTTC	CASMGQGVRSSYNELFF
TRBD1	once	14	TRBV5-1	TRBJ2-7	TGCGCCAGCAGCCAGGGACAGGGGTTCGACGAGCAGTACTTC	CASSQGQGFDEQYF